This TCR beta chain was captured in a study of CD8 T cells in ankylosing spondylitis. This clonotype was seen at least ten times. Its antigen is unknown. Germline CDR1 and CDR2: SGHRS and YFSETQ. V shed 4 bases, J shed 5 bases, and the junction held 6 bases outside the gene matches. The CDR3 is made up of 15 amino acids. As the method for making TCR beta libraries, quantitative 5'-RACE with molecular barcodes was used. TCRdb passed the 5' RACE reads through MiXCR, listing each CDR3 protein once. The repertoire holds about 140,000 distinct CDR3 sequences, with 7% to 8% as singletons. Study results and caveats: Ankylosing spondylitis blood appeared to be characterized by a TCR beta motif of 8 or 9 highly homologous variants. Disease-linked clones were found to be CD8+ and relatively rare in peripheral blood. Significant enrichment of disease-linked clones was reportedly seen in matched ankylosing spondylitis synovial fluid.

The genes are TRBV5-1 and TRBJ1-6; TRBD1 matches at 7 bases. The clonotype originates from a female donor with ankylosing spondylitis or in good health (not recorded which). Sequenced material: blood, either unsorted or a sorted T cell fraction (not recorded which). This chain's CDR3 is CASSREGADNSPLHF. DNA of the CDR3: TGCGCCAGCAGCAGGGAGGGGGCCGATAATTCACCCCTCCACTTT.